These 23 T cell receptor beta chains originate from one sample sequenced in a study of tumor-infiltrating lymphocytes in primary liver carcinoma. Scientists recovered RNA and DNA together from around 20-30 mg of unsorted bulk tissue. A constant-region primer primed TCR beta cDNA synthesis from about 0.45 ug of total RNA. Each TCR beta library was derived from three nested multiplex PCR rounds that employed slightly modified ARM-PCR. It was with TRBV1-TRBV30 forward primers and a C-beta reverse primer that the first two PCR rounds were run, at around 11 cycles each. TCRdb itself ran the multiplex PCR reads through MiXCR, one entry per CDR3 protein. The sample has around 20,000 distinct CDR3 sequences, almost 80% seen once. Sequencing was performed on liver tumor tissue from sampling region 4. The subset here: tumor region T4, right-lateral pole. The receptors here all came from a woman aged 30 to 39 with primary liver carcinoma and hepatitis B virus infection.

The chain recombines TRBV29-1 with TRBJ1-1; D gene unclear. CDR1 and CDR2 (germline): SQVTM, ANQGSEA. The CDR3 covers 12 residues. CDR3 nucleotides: TGCAGTGTCGAGTCAAGGAGCACTGAAGCTTTCTTT. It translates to CSVESRSTEAFF.

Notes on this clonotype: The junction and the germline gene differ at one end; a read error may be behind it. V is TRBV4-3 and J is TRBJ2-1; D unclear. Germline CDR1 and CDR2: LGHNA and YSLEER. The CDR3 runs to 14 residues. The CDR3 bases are TGCGCCAGCAGCCACACAGAGTTGGTCAATAAGCAATCCTTC. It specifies CASSHTELVNKQSF.

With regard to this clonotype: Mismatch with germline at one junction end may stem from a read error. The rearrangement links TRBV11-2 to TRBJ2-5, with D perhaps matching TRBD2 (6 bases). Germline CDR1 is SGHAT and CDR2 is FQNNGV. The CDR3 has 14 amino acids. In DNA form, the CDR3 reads TGTGCCAGTAGCTCCCGGGGGAGCTGGGAGACCCAGTACTTC. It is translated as CASSSRGSWETQYF.

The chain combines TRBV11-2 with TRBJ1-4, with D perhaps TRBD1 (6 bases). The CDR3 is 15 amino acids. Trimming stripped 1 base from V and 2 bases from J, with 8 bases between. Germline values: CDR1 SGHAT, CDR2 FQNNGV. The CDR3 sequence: CASSLVRGTNEKLFF. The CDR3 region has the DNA TGTGCCAGCAGCTTAGTAAGGGGGACTAATGAAAAACTGTTTTTT.

The CDR3 bases are TGCGCCAGCAGCCAAGCTGCGGCGAGGGGTCACATTAGCTACGAGCAGTACTTC. Translation gives CASSQAAARGHISYEQYF. The chain uses TRBV4-3 and TRBJ2-7, with D possibly being TRBD1 or TRBD2 (5 bases each). CDR3 size: 18 residues. The V gene's germline CDR1 is LGHNA and CDR2 YSLEER. Trimming took 1 base from V and 3 from J, leaving 22 bases between them.

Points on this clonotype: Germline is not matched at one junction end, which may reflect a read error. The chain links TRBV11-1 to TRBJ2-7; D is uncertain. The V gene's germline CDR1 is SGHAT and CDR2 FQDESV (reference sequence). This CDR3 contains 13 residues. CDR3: CTSSLGYLRKQYF. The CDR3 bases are TGCACCAGCAGCTTAGGATACCTCCGCAAGCAGTATTTC.

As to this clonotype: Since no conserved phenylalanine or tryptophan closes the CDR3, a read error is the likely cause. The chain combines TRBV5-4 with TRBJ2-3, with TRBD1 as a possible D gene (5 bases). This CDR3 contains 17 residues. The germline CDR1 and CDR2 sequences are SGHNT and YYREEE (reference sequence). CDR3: CARSVDGHPPPTDMQYS. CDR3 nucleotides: TGTGCCAGGAGCGTAGACGGACACCCTCCACCCACAGATATGCAGTATTCT.

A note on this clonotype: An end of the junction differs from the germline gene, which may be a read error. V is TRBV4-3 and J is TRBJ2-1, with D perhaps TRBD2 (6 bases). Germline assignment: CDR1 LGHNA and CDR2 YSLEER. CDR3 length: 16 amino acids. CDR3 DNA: TGCGCCAGCATCCAAGATGCGGGAAACTCCTACAATGAACAGTTCTTC. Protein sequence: CASIQDAGNSYNEQFF.

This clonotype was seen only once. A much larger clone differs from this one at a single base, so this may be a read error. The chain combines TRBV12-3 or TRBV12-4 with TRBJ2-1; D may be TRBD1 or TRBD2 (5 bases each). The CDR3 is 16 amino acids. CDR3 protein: CASKLGDGISYNEELF. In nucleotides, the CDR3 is TGCGCCAGCAAACTTGGGGACGGCATCTCCTACAATGAGGAGCTCTTC.

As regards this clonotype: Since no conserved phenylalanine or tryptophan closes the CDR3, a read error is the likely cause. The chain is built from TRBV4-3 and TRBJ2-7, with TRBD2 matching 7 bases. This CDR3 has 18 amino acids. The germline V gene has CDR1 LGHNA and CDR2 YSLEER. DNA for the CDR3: TGCGCCAGCGGCCAAGCTGTGACGGGGGGTCACATTAGCCACGAGCAGTACTTA. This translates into CASGQAVTGGHISHEQYL.

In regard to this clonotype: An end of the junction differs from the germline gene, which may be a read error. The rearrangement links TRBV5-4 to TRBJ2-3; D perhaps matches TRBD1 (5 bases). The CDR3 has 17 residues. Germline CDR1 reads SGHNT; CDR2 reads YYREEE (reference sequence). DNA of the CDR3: TGTGCCAGCAGCGTAGACGGACACCCTGCACCCACAAATACGCAGTGTTTT. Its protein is CASSVDGHPAPTNTQCF.

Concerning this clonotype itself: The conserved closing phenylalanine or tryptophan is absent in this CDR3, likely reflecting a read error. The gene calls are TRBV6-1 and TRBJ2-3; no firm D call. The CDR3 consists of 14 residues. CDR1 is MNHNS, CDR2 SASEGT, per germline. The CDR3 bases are TGTGGCAGCAGTGCTGTGTGGTTTACAAATACGCAGTATTAT. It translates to CGSSAVWFTNTQYY.

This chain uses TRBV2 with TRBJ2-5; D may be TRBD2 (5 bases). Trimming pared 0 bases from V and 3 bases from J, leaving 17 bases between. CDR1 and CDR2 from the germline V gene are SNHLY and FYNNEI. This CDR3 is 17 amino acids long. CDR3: CASSEALFSVSEETQYF. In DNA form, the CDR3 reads TGTGCCAGCAGTGAAGCGCTGTTTAGCGTGTCTGAAGAGACCCAGTACTTC.

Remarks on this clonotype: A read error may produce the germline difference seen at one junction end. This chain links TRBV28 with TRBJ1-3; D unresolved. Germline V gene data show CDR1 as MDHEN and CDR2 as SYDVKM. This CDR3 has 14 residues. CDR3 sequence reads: CASSTQLVRNIIYF. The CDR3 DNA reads TGTGCCAGTTCAACACAGTTGGTGAGAAACATCATATATTTT.

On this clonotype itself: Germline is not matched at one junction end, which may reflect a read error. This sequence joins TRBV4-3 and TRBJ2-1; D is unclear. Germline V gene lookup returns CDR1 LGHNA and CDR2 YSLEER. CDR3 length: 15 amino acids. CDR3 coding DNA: TGCGCCAGCAACCAAGATCCCCACCAAAACAATGAGCAGTTCTTC. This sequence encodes CASNQDPHQNNEQFF.

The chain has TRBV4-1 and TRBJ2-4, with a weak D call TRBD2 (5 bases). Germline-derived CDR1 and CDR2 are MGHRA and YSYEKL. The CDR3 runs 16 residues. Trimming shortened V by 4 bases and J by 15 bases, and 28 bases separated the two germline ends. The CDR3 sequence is CASSLKMNSDTSKWYF. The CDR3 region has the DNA TGCGCCAGCAGCCTAAAGATGAATAGCGACACGAGCAAGTGGTACTTC.

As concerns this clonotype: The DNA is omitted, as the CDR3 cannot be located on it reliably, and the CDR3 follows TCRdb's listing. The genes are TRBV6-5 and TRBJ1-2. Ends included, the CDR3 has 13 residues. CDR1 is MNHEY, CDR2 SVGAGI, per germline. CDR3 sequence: CASSGTVNYDCTF.

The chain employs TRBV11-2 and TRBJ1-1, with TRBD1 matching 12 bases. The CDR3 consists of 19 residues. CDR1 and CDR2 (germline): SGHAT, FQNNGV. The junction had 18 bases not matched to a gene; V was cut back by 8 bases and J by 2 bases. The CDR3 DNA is TGTGCCAGCGTTCGGGACAGGGGGCGCAAGAGGTGGAGTAACACTGAAGCTTTCTTT. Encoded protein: CASVRDRGRKRWSNTEAFF.

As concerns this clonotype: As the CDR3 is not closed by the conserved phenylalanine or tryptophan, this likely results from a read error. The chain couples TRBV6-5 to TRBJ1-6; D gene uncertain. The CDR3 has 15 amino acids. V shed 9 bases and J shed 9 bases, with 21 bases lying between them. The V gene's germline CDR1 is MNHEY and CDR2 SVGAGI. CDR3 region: CARRERSAPLSPLHL. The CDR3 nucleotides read TGTGCCAGACGGGAAAGGAGTGCCCCCCTTTCACCCCTCCACTTG.

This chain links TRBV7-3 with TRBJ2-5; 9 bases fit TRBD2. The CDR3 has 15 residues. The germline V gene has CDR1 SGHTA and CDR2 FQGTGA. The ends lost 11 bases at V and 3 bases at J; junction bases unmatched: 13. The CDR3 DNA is TGTGCCGCCAGCTCAACTAGCGGGTGTAAAGAGACCCAGTACTTC. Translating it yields CAASSTSGCKETQYF.

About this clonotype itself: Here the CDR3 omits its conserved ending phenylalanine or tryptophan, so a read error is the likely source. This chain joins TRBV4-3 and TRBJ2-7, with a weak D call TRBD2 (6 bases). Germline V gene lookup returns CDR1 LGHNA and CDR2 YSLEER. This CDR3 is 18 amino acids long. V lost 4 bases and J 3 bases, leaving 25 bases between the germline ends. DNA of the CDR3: TGCGCCAGCAGCCGAGCTGTGACGGGGGATCACATTAGCTACGAGCAGTACCTC. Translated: CASSRAVTGDHISYEQYL.

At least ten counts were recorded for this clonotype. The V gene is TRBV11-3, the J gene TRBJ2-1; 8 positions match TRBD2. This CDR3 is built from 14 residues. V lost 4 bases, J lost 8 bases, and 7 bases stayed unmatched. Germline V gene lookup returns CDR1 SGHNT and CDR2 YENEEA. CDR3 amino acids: CASSSAGTSDEQFF. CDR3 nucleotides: TGTGCCAGCAGCTCAGCCGGGACTAGTGATGAGCAGTTCTTC.

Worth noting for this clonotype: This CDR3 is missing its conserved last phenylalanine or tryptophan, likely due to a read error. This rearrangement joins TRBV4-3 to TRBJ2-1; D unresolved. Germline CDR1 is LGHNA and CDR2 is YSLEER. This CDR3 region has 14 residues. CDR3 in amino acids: CASSHTELVNEQFS. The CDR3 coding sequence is TGTGCCAGCAGCCATACAGAGTTGGTCAATGAGCAGTTCTCC.